Shown below are 25 T cell receptor beta chains from a single sample sequenced in a study of CD8+ T cells in alopecia areata. RNA extraction was followed by reverse transcription into cDNA, which acted as the sequencing template. Sequenced by immunoSEQ multiplex PCR; TCRdb stores in-frame clones only, minus some. The sample yields some 130,000 clones, almost 50% seen once. Sequencing was performed on CD8+ T cells sorted from blood, taken at week 0. These receptors all come from a human donor with alopecia areata.

In this sample, this clone turned up a few times. The chain has TRBV5-6 and TRBJ1-1; D is unresolved. V lost 1 base, J lost 0 bases, and 10 bases lay in between. This CDR3 region has 15 residues. The germline V gene has CDR1 SGHDT and CDR2 YYEEEE. The CDR3: CASSLYAGMNTEAFF. For the CDR3, the DNA is TGTGCCAGCAGCTTGTATGCGGGGATGAACACTGAAGCTTTCTTT.

The chain is built from TRBV30 and TRBJ1-5; D may be TRBD1 (5 bases). V shed 2 bases and J shed 6 bases, with 17 bases lying between them. CDR3 length equals 15 residues. In germline, CDR1 is GTSNPN, CDR2 SVGIG (reference sequence). For the CDR3, the DNA is TGTGCCTGGAGTCTATGGGGGGACTGGACTCAGCCCCAGCATTTT. Translated, it gives CAWSLWGDWTQPQHF.

This clone turned up a few times. The chain employs TRBV6-6 and TRBJ2-3, with 13 bases lining up with TRBD2. Germline assignment: CDR1 MNHNY and CDR2 SVGAGI (reference sequence). The J segment lost 4 bases and the V segment lost 7 bases, leaving 8 bases of the junction unmatched. The CDR3 sequence is 16 residues long. CDR3 coding DNA: TGTGCCAGCAATCTTGGGACTAGCGGGGTCCCAGATACGCAGTATTTT. It translates to CASNLGTSGVPDTQYF.

This clone has more than one count but fewer than ten. The rearrangement joins TRBV29-1 to TRBJ1-5, with 7 bases matching TRBD1. This CDR3 comprises 14 residues. CDR1 and CDR2 from the germline V gene are SQVTM and ANQGSEA. Trimming removed 5 bases from V and 5 bases from J; junction bases left unmatched: 9. CDR3 bases: TGCAGCGTTCACCCAAACAGGGGCGATCAGCCCCAGCATTTT. Translation: CSVHPNRGDQPQHF.

The chain joins TRBV27 to TRBJ1-2, with 8 bases identical to TRBD1. J was trimmed by 4 bases and V by 0 bases; bases with no gene match: 10. This CDR3 spans 17 amino acids. CDR1 MNHEY and CDR2 SMNVEV come from the germline V gene (reference sequence). The CDR3, as DNA: TGTGCCAGCAGTTTATCGTCCAGGGGGCGCGGAGGCTATGGCTACACCTTC. Translating it yields CASSLSSRGRGGYGYTF.

The V and J genes are TRBV7-9 and TRBJ2-3, with a possible D match to TRBD1 (6 bases). There are 15 residues in the CDR3. Trimming left V 5 bases short and J 3 bases short, with 15 bases between. Per the germline V gene, CDR1 is SEHNR and CDR2 is FQNEAQ (reference sequence). This CDR3 is CASSPWEGGTDTQYF. The CDR3 nucleotides read TGTGCCAGCAGCCCCTGGGAAGGGGGAACAGATACGCAGTATTTT.

This clone occurred once. The rearrangement links TRBV7-8 to TRBJ2-2, with D unclear. The germline gives CDR1 SGHVS, CDR2 FQNEAQ. This CDR3 contains 13 residues. Trimming stripped 6 bases from V and 3 bases from J, with 8 bases between. The CDR3 region is CASSSEDTGELFF. The CDR3 nucleotides are TGTGCCAGCAGTTCAGAGGACACCGGGGAGCTGTTTTTT.

This clone came up once. The J gene is TRBJ2-5, the V gene TRBV7-9; D might be TRBD1 or TRBD2, each matching 7 bases. V was shortened by 7 bases and J by 12 bases, with 15 bases between the two germline ends. Per the germline V gene, CDR1 is SEHNR and CDR2 is FQNEAQ (reference sequence). The CDR3 covers 11 residues. Written as DNA, the CDR3 is TGTGCCAGCACCCCAGGGGGGGCAAAGTACTTC. Amino acids: CASTPGGAKYF.

The chain couples TRBV13 to TRBJ1-1; no clear D gene. V lost 5 bases and J lost 5, with 6 bases in between. The germline V gene has CDR1 PRHDT and CDR2 FYEKMQ (reference sequence). CDR3 size: 11 residues. CDR3 in DNA: TGTGCCAGCAGCGACGATACTGAAGCTTTCTTT. Translating it yields CASSDDTEAFF. The full variable domain, rest sourced from reference TRBV13 and TRBJ1-1, is AAGVIQSPRHLIKEKRETATLKCYPIPRHDTVYWYQQGPGQDPQFLISFYEKMQSDKGSIPDRFSAQQFSDYHSELNMSSLELGDSALYFCASSDDTEAFFGQGTRLTVV.

The chain joins TRBV27 to TRBJ1-2; a weak D match, TRBD1 (5 bases). CDR1 and CDR2 from the germline V gene are MNHEY and SMNVEV (reference sequence). V gave up 10 bases and J gave up 5 bases, with 11 bases separating them. The CDR3 has 11 residues. The CDR3 DNA is TGTGCCACGTGGACACCTTATGGCTACACCTTC. This gives the protein CATWTPYGYTF.

This clone has more than one count but fewer than ten. V is TRBV6-1 and J is TRBJ1-2, with 9 bases that match TRBD1. Germline V gene lookup returns CDR1 MNHNS and CDR2 SASEGT. V gave up 6 bases and J gave up 7 bases; unmatched junction bases: 9. CDR3 length equals 14 residues. This CDR3 reads CASRVGQGISGYTF. CDR3 nucleotides: TGTGCCAGCAGGGTGGGACAGGGAATCTCTGGCTACACCTTC.

The J gene is TRBJ2-7, the V gene TRBV7-9; D ambiguous. V lost 5 bases and J lost 3, with 14 bases in between. Germline V gene sequence: CDR1 SEHNR, CDR2 FQNEAQ (reference sequence). The CDR3 loop spans 14 amino acids. The CDR3 loop is CASSLSRDRYEQYF. For the CDR3, the DNA is TGTGCCAGCAGCCTCTCCCGAGACCGCTACGAGCAGTACTTC.

This clone came up a few times. DNA for the CDR3: TGTGCCAGCAGTGGCCACCGGGACAGGGGTAGGTACGAGCAGTACTTC. Translating it yields CASSGHRDRGRYEQYF. The chain recombines TRBV25-1 with TRBJ2-7, with 10 nucleotides matching TRBD1. Germline CDR1 and CDR2: MGHDK and SYGVNS. Unmatched junction bases numbered 10, after V lost 4 bases and J lost 4 bases. This CDR3 is 16 amino acids long.

This clone was detected only a few times. CDR3 DNA sequence: TGTGCCAGCAGCGTGCTCCAAGAGACCCAGTACTTC. This sequence encodes CASSVLQETQYF. V usage is TRBV5-6 and J usage is TRBJ2-5, with D unresolved. The CDR3 totals 12 residues. The germline V and J ends were trimmed by 4 bases and 1 base, with 5 bases remaining between them. CDR1 is SGHDT and CDR2 is YYEEEE in the germline V gene.

The chain carries TRBV4-1 and TRBJ2-1; D unresolved. The CDR3 is made up of 16 amino acids. Germline CDR1 MGHRA, CDR2 YSYEKL. Trimming pared 0 bases from V and 8 bases from J, leaving 17 bases between. Written as DNA, the CDR3 is TGCGCCAGCAGCCAAGATGACATCGCCCGTACGGATGAGCAGTTCTTC. Residues: CASSQDDIARTDEQFF.

The chain has TRBV6-5 and TRBJ2-3; 12 bases match TRBD1. The CDR3 runs to 14 residues. Germline CDR1 MNHEY, CDR2 SVGAGI. With 5 bases clipped from V and 4 bases from J, the junction kept 1 base outside the gene matches. The CDR3 sequence is CASSGTGGADTQYF. CDR3 nucleotide sequence: TGTGCCAGCAGTGGGACAGGGGGCGCAGATACGCAGTATTTT.

The chain combines TRBV29-1 with TRBJ1-2; a weak D match, TRBD1 (5 bases). CDR1 is SQVTM, CDR2 ANQGSEA, per germline. This CDR3 comprises 13 residues. V lost 4 bases and J lost 5, with 14 bases in between. The CDR3 DNA reads TGCAGCGTTGCGGGGGATCATGGGTATGGCTACACCTTC. Translating it yields CSVAGDHGYGYTF.

The chain carries TRBV6-1 and TRBJ2-7; D is unresolved. This CDR3 spans 16 amino acids. Germline assignment: CDR1 MNHNS and CDR2 SASEGT. Trimming stripped 1 base from V and 0 bases from J, with 13 bases between. The CDR3 DNA follows: TGTGCCAGCAGTGAAGGGGTTTTGACTCTCTCCTACGAGCAGTACTTC. The encoded protein is CASSEGVLTLSYEQYF.

This chain joins TRBV9 and TRBJ2-5; D remains ambiguous. V gave up 0 bases and J gave up 2 bases, with 2 bases separating them. Germline V gives CDR1 SGDLS, CDR2 YYNGEE. The CDR3 totals 12 residues. The CDR3 sequence: CASSVGQETQYF. The CDR3 DNA follows: TGTGCCAGCAGCGTAGGTCAAGAGACCCAGTACTTC.

The sample holds a few counts of this clone. Other DNA sequences from this sample encode an identical CDR3 as well. The J gene is TRBJ1-2, the V gene TRBV29-1, with TRBD1 identical over 9 bases. J gave up 4 bases and V 6 bases, and 6 bases lay outside the gene matches. In germline, CDR1 is SQVTM, CDR2 ANQGSEA. This CDR3 comprises 13 residues. CDR3 nucleotides: TGCAGCGTGGAGGACAGGGGTACCTATGGCTACACCTTC. Its translation is CSVEDRGTYGYTF.

The chain couples TRBV7-9 to TRBJ2-7; 9 bases fit TRBD2. Germline CDR1 reads SEHNR; CDR2 reads FQNEAQ (reference sequence). The CDR3 has 15 residues. J lost 5 bases, V lost 6 bases, and 11 bases had no gene match. The CDR3, as DNA: TGTGCCAGCAGTCTACTTAGCGGGGGAGTCAACGAGCAGTACTTC. Encoded protein: CASSLLSGGVNEQYF.

This clone was detected only a few times. The chain links TRBV5-1 to TRBJ1-1; possibly TRBD1 for D (5 bases). CDR3 size: 12 residues. Between the trimmed V and J ends, which lost 8 bases and 3 bases, there was a span of 11 bases. Germline values: CDR1 SGHRS, CDR2 YFSETQ. The CDR3 nucleotides read TGCGCCAGTACGGGGGTACACACTGAAGCTTTCTTT. Translating gives CASTGVHTEAFF.

Only a few counts were recorded for this clone. The gene calls are TRBV7-9 and TRBJ1-2, with a tentative D call TRBD1 (6 bases). Trimming shortened V by 1 base and J by 4 bases, and 16 bases separated the two germline ends. The length of the CDR3 is 16 residues. Germline assignment: CDR1 SEHNR and CDR2 FQNEAQ (reference sequence). CDR3 amino acids: CASSLVNRAAFYGYTF. CDR3 nucleotide sequence: TGTGCCAGCAGCTTAGTGAACAGGGCGGCATTCTATGGCTACACCTTC.

This clone was seen more than once but under ten times. The chain uses TRBV7-9 and TRBJ1-5, with unresolved D. Trimming cost V 6 bases and J 1 base, with 4 bases left between them. CDR1 is SEHNR, CDR2 FQNEAQ, per germline (reference sequence). The CDR3 extends over 12 amino acids. The CDR3 DNA is TGTGCCAGCAGGGGAAGCAATCAGCCCCAGCATTTT. Translation gives CASRGSNQPQHF.

The chain has TRBV11-2 and TRBJ2-1; 7 bases fit TRBD1. The germline V gene encodes CDR1 SGHAT and CDR2 FQNNGV. V shed 5 bases and J 7 bases; nucleotides not matched to a gene: 8. The CDR3 has 14 residues. CDR3 DNA: TGTGCCAGCAGCCTATCGACAGGGTTGAATGAGCAGTTCTTC. Translation gives CASSLSTGLNEQFF.